These 21 T cell receptor beta chains share one sample of origin, sequenced in a study of siplizumab effects on memory and regulatory T cells. Assay: immunoSEQ multiplex PCR; the TCRdb copy retains only in-frame clones and omits some. The sample lists 97,000 or so clones; roughly nine tenths were seen once. The specimen was CD4+ T cells sorted from blood. The receptors here all came from a human donor in good health.

The rearrangement uses TRBV27 and TRBJ2-1, with D uncertain. Germline CDR1 and CDR2: MNHEY and SMNVEV (reference sequence). The V gene lost 9 bases and the J gene lost 2 bases, with 20 bases spanning the gap. The CDR3 is 16 amino acids. The CDR3: CASHPAGLNTYNEQFF. In DNA form, the CDR3 reads TGTGCCAGTCACCCCGCCGGGCTCAATACCTACAATGAGCAGTTCTTC.

This sequence joins TRBV25-1 and TRBJ2-3; 10 bases match TRBD1. J was trimmed by 1 base and V by 5 bases; bases with no gene match: 9. The CDR3 length is 17 residues. From germline, CDR1 is MGHDK and CDR2 SYGVNS. CDR3 nucleotides: TGTGCCAGCAGTCTGACACGGACAGGGGGTGGCACAGATACGCAGTATTTT. This sequence encodes CASSLTRTGGGTDTQYF.

V and J are TRBV6-1 and TRBJ2-6; TRBD2 is a possible D gene (6 bases). Germline V CDR1 and CDR2: MNHNS, SASEGT. V gave up 2 bases and J gave up 1 base, with 12 bases separating them. This CDR3 contains 17 residues. The CDR3 spells CASSEMGGASGANVLTF. In nucleotides, the CDR3 is TGTGCCAGCAGTGAAATGGGGGGAGCATCTGGGGCCAACGTCCTGACTTTC.

This rearrangement joins TRBV4-1 to TRBJ2-2, with 9 positions matching TRBD2. After removal of 5 bases from V and 3 bases from J, the junction contained 16 bases not matched to a gene. This CDR3 has 19 amino acids. CDR1 and CDR2 (germline): MGHRA, YSYEKL. The CDR3 nucleotides read TGCGCCAGCAGCTATCCTAATTTCGCTAGCGGGAAGGACACCGGGGAGCTGTTTTTT. This codes for CASSYPNFASGKDTGELFF.

V is TRBV19 and J is TRBJ1-2; tentatively, D is TRBD1 (5 bases). Trimming left V 6 bases short and J 4 bases short, with 12 bases between. The germline CDR1 and CDR2 sequences are LNHDA and SQIVND (reference sequence). This CDR3 has 13 amino acids. The CDR3 region has the DNA TGTGCCAGTAGCCGGGACGCGGCCTATGGCTACACCTTC. Translation gives CASSRDAAYGYTF.

This clone turned up a few times. V gene TRBV19 combines with J gene TRBJ1-1; D is perhaps TRBD1 (6 bases). The V gene's germline CDR1 is LNHDA and CDR2 SQIVND (reference sequence). The V gene lost 10 bases and the J gene lost 8 bases, with 20 bases spanning the gap. The CDR3 is made up of 13 amino acids. The CDR3 DNA sequence: TGTGCCACTCAAGGACAGTCCCTCCGAGAAGCTTTCTTT. Amino acid sequence: CATQGQSLREAFF.

The chain is built from TRBV5-5 and TRBJ2-7; 7 bases match TRBD1. The CDR3 loop spans 13 amino acids. V gave up 4 bases and J gave up 0 bases; unmatched junction bases: 1. Germline CDR1 is SGHKS and CDR2 is YYEKEE (reference sequence). CDR3 sequence reads: CASSRQGSYEQYF. Written as DNA, the CDR3 is TGTGCCAGCAGCCGACAGGGCTCCTACGAGCAGTACTTC.

The chain combines TRBV29-1 with TRBJ1-4; 12 bases are shared with TRBD1. Germline lookup yields CDR1 SQVTM and CDR2 ANQGSEA. The trim removed 4 bases at V and 7 bases at J, leaving 10 bases unmatched. This CDR3 region has 16 residues. In DNA, the CDR3 is TGCAGCGTTGTGGGACAGGGGGCGGTAATTGGTGAAAAACTGTTTTTT. Residues: CSVVGQGAVIGEKLFF.

The chain is built from TRBV18 and TRBJ1-2; no reliable D call. Trimming took 2 bases from V and 3 from J, leaving 13 bases between them. The CDR3 loop spans 15 amino acids. Germline-derived CDR1 and CDR2 are KGHSH and LQKENI. Written as DNA, the CDR3 is TGTGCCAGCTCACCAAAATCGGGAGTGGACTATGGCTACACCTTC. This translates into CASSPKSGVDYGYTF.

This clone was seen once. The chain joins TRBV14 to TRBJ2-5; 11 nucleotides agree with TRBD2. The CDR3 is made up of 17 amino acids. Trimming cost V 2 bases and J 4 bases; bases outside gene matches: 9. Per the germline V gene, CDR1 is SGHDN and CDR2 is FVKESK. The CDR3, as DNA: TGTGCCAGCAGCCAACCGACGCTAGCGGGAGGCAGAGAGACCCAGTACTTC. This gives the protein CASSQPTLAGGRETQYF. Supplemented by reference TRBV14 and TRBJ2-5, the full variable domain reads EAGVTQFPSHSVIEKGQTVTLRCDPISGHDNLYWYRRVMGKEIKFLLHFVKESKQDESGMPNNRFLAERTGGTYSTLKVQPAELEDSGVYFCASSQPTLAGGRETQYFGPGTRLLVL.

This chain links TRBV5-1 with TRBJ1-1; D is ambiguous. Germline V gene data show CDR1 as SGHRS and CDR2 as YFSETQ. This CDR3 comprises 13 residues. The V and J ends lost 3 bases and 5 bases respectively, with 11 bases between them. CDR3 region: CASSSALLTEAFF. The CDR3 DNA follows: TGCGCCAGCAGCTCGGCCCTTCTTACTGAAGCTTTCTTT.

As to this clone: One junction end disagrees with the germline gene, perhaps due to a read error. The genes are TRBV2 and TRBJ2-7; no clear D gene. The CDR3 consists of 12 residues. The germline CDR1 and CDR2 sequences are SNHLY and FYNNEI. CDR3 DNA: TGTGCCAGCAGTGATTCGGCCTTACAAAGGAACTTC. Its translation is CASSDSALQRNF.

The V gene is TRBV7-9, the J gene TRBJ2-1; 10 bases line up with TRBD2. The CDR3 runs 15 residues. Germline V gene data show CDR1 as SEHNR and CDR2 as FQNEAQ (reference sequence). After removal of 5 bases from V and 3 bases from J, the junction contained 4 bases not matched to a gene. The CDR3 DNA is TGTGCCAGCAGCCTACTAGCGGGACGCTACAATGAGCAGTTCTTC. It encodes CASSLLAGRYNEQFF.

This clone was seen a single time. The genes are TRBV6-1 and TRBJ2-2; 10 bases agree with TRBD2. CDR1 MNHNS and CDR2 SASEGT come from the germline V gene. The junction had 8 bases not matched to a gene; V was cut back by 10 bases and J by 3 bases. There are 15 residues in the CDR3. This CDR3 is CATTLAGAHTGELFF. Written as DNA, the CDR3 is TGTGCCACTACCCTAGCGGGAGCGCACACCGGGGAGCTGTTTTTT.

V is TRBV28 and J is TRBJ2-7; TRBD1 or TRBD2 may be the D gene (6 bases each). Germline V gene data show CDR1 as MDHEN and CDR2 as SYDVKM. Trimming stripped 10 bases from V and 3 bases from J, with 19 bases between. The CDR3 covers 14 residues. Here the CDR3 reads CATTPGARIYEQYF. DNA for the CDR3: TGTGCCACCACCCCGGGGGCACGGATCTACGAGCAGTACTTC.

DNA for the CDR3: TGTGCCAGCAGTTTATTTTCGACAGCCTACGAGCAGTACTTC. This sequence encodes CASSLFSTAYEQYF. The gene calls are TRBV28 and TRBJ2-7; tentative D call: TRBD1 (5 bases). The CDR3 runs to 14 residues. V was clipped by 1 base and J by 2 bases, with 9 bases between them. From germline, CDR1 is MDHEN and CDR2 SYDVKM.

This clone was detected once. The CDR3 loop is CASRHHHRGQVQETQYF. Written as DNA, the CDR3 is TGTGCCAGCAGGCACCACCATCGGGGTCAGGTGCAAGAGACCCAGTACTTC. This chain uses TRBV28 with TRBJ2-5; tentatively, D is TRBD2 (5 bases). V was trimmed by 6 bases and J by 2 bases, leaving 22 bases between them. This CDR3 is built from 17 residues. Germline-derived CDR1 and CDR2 are MDHEN and SYDVKM.

This chain links TRBV18 with TRBJ1-2; no reliable D call. The ends were cut back, 3 bases at V and 6 bases at J, with 8 bases in the middle. The CDR3 consists of 12 residues. The V gene's germline CDR1 is KGHSH and CDR2 LQKENI. The CDR3 region is CASSPGRDGYTF. CDR3 in DNA: TGTGCCAGCTCACCCGGGCGGGATGGCTACACCTTC.

This chain links TRBV19 with TRBJ2-5; D may be TRBD1 or TRBD2 (6 bases each). From germline, CDR1 is LNHDA and CDR2 SQIVND (reference sequence). V shed 5 bases and J shed 6 bases, with 16 bases lying between them. The CDR3 is 14 amino acids. CDR3 loop: CASSARQAGQTQYF. The CDR3 DNA sequence: TGTGCCAGTAGTGCCAGACAGGCGGGGCAGACCCAGTACTTC.

The table lists this clone with a count of one. The chain carries TRBV5-1 and TRBJ2-2; 7 bases match TRBD2. The CDR3 has 16 residues. The ends lost 4 bases at V and 1 base at J; junction bases unmatched: 7. Germline CDR1 SGHRS, CDR2 YFSETQ. CDR3 sequence (DNA): TGCGCCAGCAGCCCCCGGGGGGTTGGGAACACCGGGGAGCTGTTTTTT. As protein: CASSPRGVGNTGELFF. The full variable domain, with the rest looked up from reference TRBV5-1 and TRBJ2-2, is KAGVTQTPRYLIKTRGQQVTLSCSPISGHRSVSWYQQTPGQGLQFLFEYFSETQRNKGNFPGRFSGRQFSNSRSEMNVSTLELGDSALYLCASSPRGVGNTGELFFGEGSRLTVL.

The rearrangement joins TRBV7-9 to TRBJ2-7; 7 nucleotides line up with TRBD1. V shed 2 bases, J shed 5 bases, and the junction held 6 bases outside the gene matches. The CDR3 contains 14 residues. Germline-derived CDR1 and CDR2 are SEHNR and FQNEAQ (reference sequence). In DNA form, the CDR3 reads TGTGCCAGCAGCTTAACTTCGACAGGGAACGAGCAGTACTTC. Encoded protein: CASSLTSTGNEQYF. Using reference TRBV7-9 and TRBJ2-7 for the parts outside the CDR3, the full variable domain is DTGVSQNPRHKITKRGQNVTFRCDPISEHNRLYWYRQTLGQGPEFLTYFQNEAQLEKSRLLSDRFSAERPKGSFSTLEIQRTEQGDSAMYLCASSLTSTGNEQYFGPGTRLTVT.